This T cell receptor beta chain was retrieved from a study of control samples from healthy donors and cancer patients (dated by TCRdb to the early 2020s). Inclusive of the bounding cysteine and phenylalanine, the CDR3 is 15 residues long. Only the CDR3 DNA is retained, 45 bases long and in frame from the first base. Cut back by 0 bases and 13 bases, the V and J ends lie 19 bases apart. The germline V gene encodes CDR1 SGHDN and CDR2 FVKESK. Library generation was performed with the immunoSEQ multiplex PCR assay. TCRdb obtained this table from immuneACCESS and retained in-frame rearrangements with V and J assigned. These tables miss some clones; where compared with another copy, unresolved V genes account for less than half of the shortfall, and the remainder is unexplained. For this sample there are 150,000 or so clones; under 95% appear just once. The ten biggest clones cover approximately 5.7% of the sample.

As to this clone: The clone's antigen remains unknown. Nothing much larger sits one base from this clone, and base qualities are not available.

The sequence was collected from a man aged 18 to 30 in good health. This sequence uses TRBV14 and TRBJ2-1, with an unclear D gene assignment. Material for sequencing was blood. Here is the DNA: TGTGCCAGCAGCCAAGATCTCAGGTGGGGATTAGGTCAGTTCTTC. Its translation is CASSQDLRWGLGQFF.